These 22 T cell receptor beta chains share one sample of origin, sequenced in a study of OX40 agonist ivuxolimab in advanced cancers. The table came from immunoSEQ multiplex PCR; TCRdb's copy has only in-frame clones and leaves some out. The sample lists tens of thousands of clones; 65% to 90% were seen once. This specimen consisted of CD4+ or CD8+ T cells sorted from blood, obtained in a trial of the OX40 agonist ivuxolimab. Every receptor here comes from an adult with an advanced solid tumor such as melanoma, head and neck, liver or kidney cancer.

The gene calls are TRBV30 and TRBJ1-2, with D maybe TRBD1 (6 bases). Germline values: CDR1 GTSNPN, CDR2 SVGIG (reference sequence). Trimming pared 0 bases from V and 4 bases from J, leaving 15 bases between. This CDR3 is 15 amino acids long. The CDR3 region has the DNA TGTGCCTGGAGTGTACGGGGGGCTCATATCTATGGCTACACCTTC. Translating it yields CAWSVRGAHIYGYTF.

The rearrangement links TRBV19 to TRBJ2-1; D possibly corresponds to TRBD2 (6 bases). V dropped 6 bases and J dropped 2 bases, with 20 bases sitting between them. Germline CDR1 is LNHDA and CDR2 is SQIVND (reference sequence). This CDR3 is 17 amino acids long. In nucleotides, the CDR3 is TGTGCCAGTAGCAAAAATTCGGGAGAAAGGCCCTACAATGAGCAGTTCTTC. Translating gives CASSKNSGERPYNEQFF.

The rearrangement uses TRBV11-2 and TRBJ1-4, with D possibly TRBD1 on 6 matching bases. The ends were cut back, 1 base at V and 8 bases at J, with 17 bases in the middle. The CDR3 covers 16 residues. The V gene's germline CDR1 is SGHAT and CDR2 FQNNGV. CDR3 amino acids: CASSLGGRLVVEKLFF. In nucleotides, the CDR3 is TGTGCCAGCAGCTTAGGGGGGCGGCTGGTAGTGGAAAAACTGTTTTTT.

The rearrangement uses TRBV2 and TRBJ2-7; tentative D call: TRBD1 (5 bases). Germline loops: CDR1 SNHLY, CDR2 FYNNEI. Trimming took 6 bases from V and 0 from J, leaving 18 bases between them. The CDR3 spans 16 residues. The CDR3 DNA sequence: TGTGCCAGCAGCTACATACAGGACGGAACCTCCTACGAGCAGTACTTC. Amino acid sequence: CASSYIQDGTSYEQYF.

The chain joins TRBV5-6 to TRBJ1-2; D call uncertain. The CDR3 runs to 12 residues. Deletions cut 0 bases from V and 4 bases from J, with 4 bases between. Germline lookup yields CDR1 SGHDT and CDR2 YYEEEE. Written as DNA, the CDR3 is TGTGCCAGCAGCTTGGGGACCTATGGCTACACCTTC. Translation: CASSLGTYGYTF.

The chain uses TRBV27 and TRBJ2-1; 14 bases are a match to TRBD2. The CDR3 length is 17 residues. CDR1 MNHEY and CDR2 SMNVEV come from the germline V gene (reference sequence). J gave up 7 bases and V 7 bases, and 12 bases lay outside the gene matches. CDR3 sequence: CASTHLPRLAGGNEQFF. The CDR3 DNA reads TGTGCCAGCACCCACCTCCCCAGACTAGCGGGAGGGAATGAGCAGTTCTTC.

V usage is TRBV7-9 and J usage is TRBJ2-2; D gene uncertain. Trimming stripped 2 bases from V and 7 bases from J, with 8 bases between. Germline V lookup: CDR1 SEHNR, CDR2 FQNEAQ (reference sequence). The CDR3 runs to 13 residues. CDR3 coding DNA: TGTGCCAGCAGCTTATCAGAGGTCGGGGAGCTGTTTTTT. Its translation is CASSLSEVGELFF.

Points on this clone: One junction end disagrees with the germline gene, perhaps due to a read error. This chain links TRBV15 with TRBJ2-5, with D possibly TRBD2 on 5 matching bases. The CDR3 sequence is 15 residues long. Germline V CDR1 and CDR2: LNHNV, YYDKDF (reference sequence). The CDR3: CATIRLPRPGETQYF. The CDR3 DNA sequence: TGTGCCACCATCAGACTACCTCGACCCGGGGAGACCCAGTACTTC. Filled out from reference TRBV15 and TRBJ2-5, the complete variable domain reads DAMVIQNPRYQVTQFGKPVTLSCSQTLNHNVMYWYQQKSSQAPKLLFHYYDKDFNNEADTPDNFQSRRPNTSFCFLDIRSPGLGDTAMYLCATIRLPRPGETQYFGPGTRLLVL.

The chain recombines TRBV2 with TRBJ1-3; 9 positions agree with TRBD1. This CDR3 comprises 19 residues. Trimming removed 6 bases from V and 2 bases from J; junction bases left unmatched: 17. CDR1 is SNHLY, CDR2 FYNNEI, per germline. CDR3 coding DNA: TGTGCCAGCAGCGGACAGGGGACAGCTAGTCGGGCGCCTGGAAACACCATATATTTT. Protein sequence: CASSGQGTASRAPGNTIYF.

The chain combines TRBV13 with TRBJ1-4, with 8 bases that match TRBD1. The CDR3 length is 13 residues. After removal of 4 bases from V and 14 bases from J, the junction contained 9 bases not matched to a gene. Germline loops: CDR1 PRHDT, CDR2 FYEKMQ (reference sequence). Here the CDR3 reads CASSSPEDRALFF. In nucleotides, the CDR3 is TGTGCCAGCAGCTCTCCTGAGGACAGGGCTCTGTTTTTT. The variable domain in full, completed from reference TRBV13 and TRBJ1-4, reads AAGVIQSPRHLIKEKRETATLKCYPIPRHDTVYWYQQGPGQDPQFLISFYEKMQSDKGSIPDRFSAQQFSDYHSELNMSSLELGDSALYFCASSSPEDRALFFGSGTQLSVL.

The V and J genes are TRBV2 and TRBJ2-1; D not certain. CDR3 length equals 17 residues. Per germline, CDR1 SNHLY and CDR2 FYNNEI. The V gene lost 4 bases and the J gene lost 2 bases, with 18 bases spanning the gap. In nucleotides, the CDR3 is TGTGCCAGCAGTGCCGTATTTGGGCCTCAGGCCTACAATGAGCAGTTCTTC. It translates to CASSAVFGPQAYNEQFF.

This sequence joins TRBV7-9 and TRBJ2-7; TRBD2 agrees at 11 bases. CDR3 length: 17 amino acids. The germline gives CDR1 SEHNR, CDR2 FQNEAQ (reference sequence). After removal of 5 bases from V and 0 bases from J, the junction contained 9 bases not matched to a gene. The CDR3, as DNA: TGTGCCAGCAGCCTACTAGCGGGAGTAACGAGCTCCTACGAGCAGTACTTC. Translated, it gives CASSLLAGVTSSYEQYF.

The J gene is TRBJ2-1, the V gene TRBV19; 11 bases align to TRBD2. The ends lost 3 bases at V and 7 bases at J; junction bases unmatched: 5. The CDR3 totals 15 residues. The germline CDR1 and CDR2 sequences are LNHDA and SQIVND (reference sequence). The CDR3 nucleotides read TGTGCCAGTAGTATGGGACTAGCGGTTTGGAATGAGCAGTTCTTC. Encoded protein: CASSMGLAVWNEQFF.

V is TRBV15 and J is TRBJ1-5; no clear D. The CDR3 totals 15 residues. Deletions cut 0 bases from V and 4 bases from J, with 10 bases between. Per the germline V gene, CDR1 is LNHNV and CDR2 is YYDKDF (reference sequence). The CDR3 sequence is CATSREGQKNQPQHF. CDR3 DNA: TGTGCCACCAGCAGAGAAGGTCAGAAGAATCAGCCCCAGCATTTT.

V is TRBV5-5 and J is TRBJ2-1, with D possibly TRBD1 on 6 matching bases. There are 13 residues in the CDR3. Germline CDR1 is SGHKS and CDR2 is YYEKEE (reference sequence). Trimming stripped 2 bases from V and 4 bases from J, with 7 bases between. In DNA form, the CDR3 reads TGTGCCAGCAGCTTCGACAGGTACAATGAGCAGTTCTTC. Its translation is CASSFDRYNEQFF.

V usage is TRBV11-2 and J usage is TRBJ2-5; D perhaps matches TRBD2 (5 bases). Germline assignment: CDR1 SGHAT and CDR2 FQNNGV. The V gene lost 1 base and the J gene lost 5 bases, with 17 bases spanning the gap. CDR3 length: 16 residues. DNA for the CDR3: TGTGCCAGCAGCTTAGCTCCTTATTTGGACTCGGAGACCCAGTACTTC. This translates into CASSLAPYLDSETQYF.

This chain connects TRBV30 to TRBJ1-2; 10 bases fit TRBD1. Germline V gene data show CDR1 as GTSNPN and CDR2 as SVGIG (reference sequence). The CDR3 has 13 amino acids. J lost 14 bases, V lost 0 bases, and 9 bases had no gene match. The CDR3 region has the DNA TGTGCCTGGAGTGTACAATCGGGACAGGGGCATACCTTC. Encoded protein: CAWSVQSGQGHTF.

The chain joins TRBV5-5 to TRBJ2-5; TRBD1 matches 10 bases. V was pared by 4 bases and J by 3 bases, with 3 bases of the junction left unmatched. This CDR3 spans 14 amino acids. Germline V CDR1 and CDR2: SGHKS, YYEKEE (reference sequence). The CDR3 DNA sequence: TGTGCCAGCAGCCCAGGGACAGGGGAAGAGACCCAGTACTTC. Its protein is CASSPGTGEETQYF.

The V and J genes are TRBV19 and TRBJ2-7, with 15 bases aligning to TRBD2. With V trimmed by 5 bases and J by 6 bases, 8 bases remained unmatched. Per germline, CDR1 LNHDA and CDR2 SQIVND (reference sequence). The CDR3 contains 16 residues. The CDR3 spells CASSRTSGGARIEQYF. CDR3 DNA sequence: TGTGCCAGTAGTCGGACTAGCGGGGGGGCGAGGATCGAGCAGTACTTC.

The chain employs TRBV19 and TRBJ2-3; 12 nucleotides match TRBD1. Trimming cost V 5 bases and J 4 bases; bases outside gene matches: 4. CDR1 is LNHDA, CDR2 SQIVND, per germline (reference sequence). The CDR3 loop spans 15 amino acids. The CDR3 loop is CASSAGTGGADTQYF. CDR3 nucleotides: TGTGCCAGTAGTGCCGGGACAGGGGGCGCAGATACGCAGTATTTT.

The V and J genes are TRBV9 and TRBJ2-1; D call uncertain. CDR1 and CDR2 (germline): SGDLS, YYNGEE. Trimming took off 6 bases at V and 7 bases at J, with 14 bases between the two ends. This CDR3 is built from 13 residues. The CDR3 sequence is CASNPGGKNEQFF. DNA for the CDR3: TGTGCCAGCAATCCAGGCGGAAAGAATGAGCAGTTCTTC.

V and J are TRBV9 and TRBJ2-6; D is unclear. The V end was cut by 0 bases, the J end by 2 bases, with 6 bases between. CDR3 length equals 15 residues. The V gene's germline CDR1 is SGDLS and CDR2 YYNGEE. The CDR3 bases are TGTGCCAGCAGCGTAGAGTGGGCTGGGGCCAACGTCCTGACTTTC. It yields the protein CASSVEWAGANVLTF.